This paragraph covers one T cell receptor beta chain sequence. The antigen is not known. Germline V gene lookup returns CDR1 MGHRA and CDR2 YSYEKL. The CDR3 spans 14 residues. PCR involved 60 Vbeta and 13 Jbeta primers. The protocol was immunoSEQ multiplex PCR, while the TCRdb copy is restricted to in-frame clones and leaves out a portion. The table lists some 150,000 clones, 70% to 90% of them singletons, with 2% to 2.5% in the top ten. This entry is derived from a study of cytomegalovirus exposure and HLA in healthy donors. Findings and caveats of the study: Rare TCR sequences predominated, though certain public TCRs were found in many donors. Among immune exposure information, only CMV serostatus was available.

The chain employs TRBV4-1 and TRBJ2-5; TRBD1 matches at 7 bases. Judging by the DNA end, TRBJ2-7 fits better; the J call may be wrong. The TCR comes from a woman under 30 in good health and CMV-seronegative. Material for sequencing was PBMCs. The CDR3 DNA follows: TGCGCCAGCAGCCAAGTCGGGACAGCACCCGAGCAGTACTTC. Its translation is CASSQVGTAPEQYF.